This TCR beta chain was observed in a study of blood T cell repertoires in COVID-19. Background on the study: The origin of the acute and convalescent COVID-19 samples was the United States, Italy and Spain. In each case, the material was cDNA or gDNA derived from T cells, B-cell-depleted T cells, or PBMCs.

As originally analysed: Scientists estimated how many nucleated cells there were by amplifying reference gene primers. Clones were read by immunoSEQ multiplex PCR, and TCRdb kept only the in-frame ones, dropping some. The V and J calls and clone size come from that table; D and trimming were worked out from the DNA. The repertoire includes about 110,000 clones, 72% of them detected once, and roughly 7.5% sits in the top ten. This clone was observed a handful of times. The ends lost 5 bases at V and 4 bases at J; junction bases unmatched: 6. The CDR3 length is 17 residues. Germline CDR1 and CDR2: KGHDR and SFDVKD.

Source material: peripheral blood. This rearrangement joins TRBV24-1 to TRBJ2-3; 15 bases match TRBD2. This receptor was identified in a woman in her sixties or seventies with acute or convalescent COVID-19. Here the CDR3 DNA reads TGTGCCACCAGTGTCGGACTAGCGGGGGGGCGGTCAGATACGCAGTATTTT. This translates into CATSVGLAGGRSDTQYF.